Reported below is one T cell receptor (beta chain). The assay was immunoSEQ multiplex PCR, and TCRdb's table has in-frame clones only and misses some. The sample carries about 80,000 clones, around 79% recorded once. This record comes from a study of blood T cell repertoires in COVID-19. Germline V lookup: CDR1 SQVTM, CDR2 ANQGSEA. This CDR3 has 15 residues. Trimming cost V 4 bases and J 6 bases; bases outside gene matches: 7. This chain joins TRBV29-1 and TRBJ2-1, with 12 bases identical to TRBD2. Sequencing was carried out using peripheral blood. This receptor was taken from a human donor in a cohort sampled during active COVID-19. In DNA, the CDR3 is TGCAGCGTTGGGGCCCTAGCGGGAGGGACCAATGAGCAGTTCTTC. Protein: CSVGALAGGTNEQFF.